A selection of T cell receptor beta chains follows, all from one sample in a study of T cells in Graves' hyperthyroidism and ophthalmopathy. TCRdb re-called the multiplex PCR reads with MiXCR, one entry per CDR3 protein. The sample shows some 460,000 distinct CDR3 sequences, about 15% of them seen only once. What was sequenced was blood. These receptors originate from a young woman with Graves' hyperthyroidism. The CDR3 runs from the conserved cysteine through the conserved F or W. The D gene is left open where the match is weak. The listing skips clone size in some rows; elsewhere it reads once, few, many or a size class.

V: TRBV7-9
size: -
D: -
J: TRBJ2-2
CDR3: CASSLVSLGTGELFF
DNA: TGTGCCAGCAGCTTAGTATCTTTGGGTACCGGGGAGCTGTTTTTT

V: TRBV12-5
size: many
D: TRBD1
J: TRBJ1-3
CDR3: CASGRGDRLDSGNTIYF
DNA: TGTGCTAGTGGCCGGGGGGACAGGCTTGACTCTGGAAACACCATATATTTT

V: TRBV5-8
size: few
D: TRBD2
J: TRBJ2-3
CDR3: CASSHGAGVTDTQYF
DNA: TGTGCCAGCAGCCACGGGGCGGGGGTCACAGATACGCAGTATTTT

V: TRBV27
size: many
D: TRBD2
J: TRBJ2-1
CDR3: CASSLFSGGATHNEQFF
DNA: TGTGCCAGCAGTTTATTTAGCGGGGGGGCTACCCACAATGAGCAGTTCTTC

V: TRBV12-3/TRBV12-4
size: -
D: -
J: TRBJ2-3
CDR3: CASSLGSPVPDTQYF
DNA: TGTGCCAGCAGTTTAGGCTCACCTGTCCCAGATACGCAGTATTTT

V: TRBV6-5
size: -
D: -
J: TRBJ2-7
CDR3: CASSYGRGPYEQHF
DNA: TGTGCCAGCAGTTACGGGCGGGGCCCCTACGAGCAGCACTTC

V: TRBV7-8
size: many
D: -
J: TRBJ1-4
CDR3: CASSLSETNEKLFF
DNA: TGTGCCAGCAGCTTATCGGAAACTAATGAAAAACTGTTTTTT

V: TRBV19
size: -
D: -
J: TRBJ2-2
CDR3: CASSIEWRNTGELFF
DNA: TGTGCCAGTAGTATAGAGTGGCGGAACACCGGGGAGCTGTTTTTT

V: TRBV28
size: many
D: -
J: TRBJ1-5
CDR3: CASRGDPNQPQHF
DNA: TGTGCCAGCAGGGGCGACCCGAATCAGCCCCAGCATTTT

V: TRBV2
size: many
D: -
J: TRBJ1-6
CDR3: CASSPYPGTSLHF
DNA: TGTGCCAGCAGTCCCTACCCCGGAACCTCCCTCCACTTT

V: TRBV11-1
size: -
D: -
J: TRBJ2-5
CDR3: CASSLRTAHQETQYF
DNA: TGTGCCAGCAGCTTGAGGACAGCTCACCAAGAGACCCAGTACTTC

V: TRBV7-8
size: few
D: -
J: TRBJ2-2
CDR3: CASSPPPRGGNTGELFF
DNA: TGTGCCAGCAGCCCGCCCCCCAGGGGGGGGAACACCGGGGAGCTGTTTTTT

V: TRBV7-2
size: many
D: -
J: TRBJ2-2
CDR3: CASSSRDPNTGELFF
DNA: TGTGCCAGCAGCTCCAGGGATCCGAACACCGGGGAGCTGTTTTTT

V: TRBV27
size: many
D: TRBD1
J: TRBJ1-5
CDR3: CASSLRQGVQPQHF
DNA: TGTGCCAGCAGTTTGCGACAGGGGGTTCAGCCCCAGCATTTT

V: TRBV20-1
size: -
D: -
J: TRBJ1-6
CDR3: CSARPPSDNSPLHF
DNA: TGCAGTGCCCGCCCCCCATCGGATAATTCACCCCTCCACTTT

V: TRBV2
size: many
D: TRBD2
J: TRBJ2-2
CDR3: CASSGTRSSNGELFF
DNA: TGTGCCAGCAGTGGGACTAGGTCGTCTAACGGGGAGCTGTTTTTT

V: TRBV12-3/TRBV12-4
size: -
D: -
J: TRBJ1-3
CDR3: CASSFTGSPFSGNTIYF
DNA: TGTGCCAGCAGTTTCACCGGGAGCCCCTTCTCTGGAAACACCATATATTTT

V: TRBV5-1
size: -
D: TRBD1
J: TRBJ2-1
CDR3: CASGRTGGAHNEQFF
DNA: TGCGCCAGCGGAAGGACAGGGGGCGCACACAATGAGCAGTTCTTC

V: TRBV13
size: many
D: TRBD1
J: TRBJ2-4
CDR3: CASSAQGVAKNIQYF
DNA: TGTGCCAGCAGCGCCCAGGGGGTGGCCAAAAACATTCAGTACTTC

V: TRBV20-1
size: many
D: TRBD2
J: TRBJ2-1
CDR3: CSARDRGSGGRDEQFF
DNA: TGCAGTGCTAGAGATCGTGGGAGCGGGGGGCGGGATGAGCAGTTCTTC

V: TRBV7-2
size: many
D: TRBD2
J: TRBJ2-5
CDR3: CASSRPVGGAGETQYF
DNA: TGTGCCAGCAGCCGCCCGGTCGGGGGGGCGGGAGAGACCCAGTACTTC

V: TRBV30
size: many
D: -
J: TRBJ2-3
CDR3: CAWSVLSGESTDTQYF
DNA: TGTGCCTGGAGTGTACTATCCGGAGAGAGCACAGATACGCAGTATTTT

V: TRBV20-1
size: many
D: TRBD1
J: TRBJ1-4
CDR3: CSVRTGANEKLFF
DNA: TGCAGTGTCCGGACAGGGGCTAATGAAAAACTGTTTTTT

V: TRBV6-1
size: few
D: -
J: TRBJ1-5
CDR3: CASRSTLQRPQHF
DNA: TGTGCCAGCAGATCCACGCTCCAGCGGCCCCAGCATTTT

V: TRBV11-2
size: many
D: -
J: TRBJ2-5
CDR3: CASSSPETQYF
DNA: TGTGCCAGCAGCTCCCCGGAGACCCAGTACTTC

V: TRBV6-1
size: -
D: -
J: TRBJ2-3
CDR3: CASHWEARRIDTQYF
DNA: TGTGCCAGCCACTGGGAAGCCCGCAGGATAGATACGCAGTATTTT

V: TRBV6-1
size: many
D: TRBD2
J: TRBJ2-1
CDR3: CASSSGGSSEQFF
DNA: TGTGCCAGCAGTAGCGGGGGTTCCAGTGAGCAGTTCTTC

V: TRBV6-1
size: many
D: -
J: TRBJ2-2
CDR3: CASNISPGPSGTGELFF
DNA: TGTGCCAGCAATATATCTCCGGGACCCTCGGGCACCGGGGAGCTGTTTTTT

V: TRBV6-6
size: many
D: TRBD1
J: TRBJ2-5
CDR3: CASSYSTTGQETQYF
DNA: TGTGCCAGCAGTTACTCCACGACAGGGCAAGAGACCCAGTACTTC

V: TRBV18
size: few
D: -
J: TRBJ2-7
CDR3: CASSPSNAVSSYEQYF
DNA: TGTGCCAGCTCACCATCCAATGCGGTGAGCTCCTACGAGCAGTACTTC

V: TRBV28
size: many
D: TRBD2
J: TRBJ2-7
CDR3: CASRERGDGEQYF
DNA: TGTGCCAGCAGGGAACGGGGGGACGGCGAGCAGTACTTC

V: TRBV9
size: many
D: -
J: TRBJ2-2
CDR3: CASSGSGELFF
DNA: TGTGCCAGCAGCGGATCCGGGGAGCTGTTTTTT

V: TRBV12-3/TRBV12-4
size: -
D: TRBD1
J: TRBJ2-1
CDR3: CASSPAPGQGVGEQFF
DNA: TGTGCCAGCAGCCCAGCCCCGGGACAGGGGGTTGGAGAGCAGTTCTTC

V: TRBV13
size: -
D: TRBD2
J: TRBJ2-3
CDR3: CASSPIRGGRRECDTQYF
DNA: TGTGCCAGCAGCCCCATCCGGGGGGGACGGCGGGAGTGTGATACGCAGTATTTT